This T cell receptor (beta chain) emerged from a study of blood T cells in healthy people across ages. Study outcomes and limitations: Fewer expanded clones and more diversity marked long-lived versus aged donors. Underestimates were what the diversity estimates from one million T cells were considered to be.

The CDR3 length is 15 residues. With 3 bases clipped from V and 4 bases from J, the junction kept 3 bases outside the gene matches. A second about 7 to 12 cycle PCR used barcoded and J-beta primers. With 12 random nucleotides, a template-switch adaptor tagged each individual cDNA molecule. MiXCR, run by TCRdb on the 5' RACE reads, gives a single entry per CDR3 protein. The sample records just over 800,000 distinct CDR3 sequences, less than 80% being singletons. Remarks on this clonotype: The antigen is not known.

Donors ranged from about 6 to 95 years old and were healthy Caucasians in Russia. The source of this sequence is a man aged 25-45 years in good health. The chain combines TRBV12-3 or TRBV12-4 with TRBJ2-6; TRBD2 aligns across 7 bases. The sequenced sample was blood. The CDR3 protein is CASSLGGHGANVLTF. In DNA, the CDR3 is TGTGCCAGCAGTTTGGGAGGGCACGGGGCCAACGTCCTGACTTTC.